The 3 T cell receptor beta chains given below trace back to one sample, sequenced in a study of T cell responses to AZD1222 COVID-19 vaccine. This table comes from immunoSEQ multiplex PCR, and its TCRdb copy is limited to in-frame clones, with some not included. The sample shows 130,000 or so clones, approximately 90% of them seen only once. The sample in question was peripheral blood, obtained on day 0 of AZD1222 vaccination. These receptors were taken from an adult in good health.

The chain joins TRBV27 to TRBJ1-3, with D perhaps matching TRBD1 (6 bases). Germline values: CDR1 MNHEY, CDR2 SMNVEV (reference sequence). This CDR3 contains 13 residues. V lost 6 bases to trimming and J lost 3 bases, with 9 bases between them. CDR3 sequence: CASSTGNGNTIYF. In DNA, the CDR3 is TGTGCCAGCAGCACAGGGAATGGAAACACCATATATTTT.

This chain's CDR3 is CASSGGQPNEKLFF. The CDR3 DNA is TGTGCCAGCAGCGGGGGACAGCCTAATGAAAAACTGTTTTTT. V usage is TRBV28 and J usage is TRBJ1-4, with TRBD1 identical over 7 bases. Germline CDR1 is MDHEN and CDR2 is SYDVKM. This CDR3 comprises 14 residues. The J segment lost 3 bases and the V segment lost 6 bases, leaving 4 bases of the junction unmatched.

The chain combines TRBV28 with TRBJ2-6; 11 positions agree with TRBD2. This CDR3 comprises 17 residues. V lost 7 bases to trimming and J lost 3 bases; unmatched junction nucleotides: 8. Germline loops: CDR1 MDHEN, CDR2 SYDVKM. The CDR3 here is CASTSSGRAVGANVLTF. CDR3 bases: TGTGCCAGCACTAGTAGCGGGAGGGCGGTTGGGGCCAACGTCCTGACTTTC.